This T cell receptor beta chain was recovered during a study of shared clonotypes between healthy human individuals. As regards this clone: The sample has other DNA sequences that encode this CDR3 too.

Sequencing used immunoSEQ multiplex PCR; TCRdb keeps in-frame clones, though not all of them. The sample yields over 850,000 clones, roughly 74% seen once. CDR3 length: 14 amino acids. The germline V gene encodes CDR1 KGHSH and CDR2 LQKENI. J was trimmed by 3 bases and V by 3 bases; bases with no gene match: 2. The genes are TRBV18 and TRBJ2-7; TRBD1 agrees at 10 bases. The sequencing sample was made of memory CD4+ T cells from PBMCs. Subset denoted: CD45RA-negative fraction. The receptor was derived from a man younger than 30 in good health. Some clones in this sample may be carry-over from other donors' samples. The CDR3 spells CASSPGTGDYEQYF. The CDR3 DNA is TGTGCCAGCTCACCGGGGACAGGGGACTACGAGCAGTACTTC.